Below are 3 T cell receptor beta chains sequenced from a single sample in a study of T cells after yellow fever vaccination (dated by TCRdb to between 2019 and 2020). Receptors were amplified or captured by 5' RACE. Data came from an Illumina NovaSeq 6000. TCRdb trimmed the raw reads at Q25, called clones with MiXCR and kept productive beta chains. A single entry per CDR3 protein holds the most common genes and DNA from its merged rows. The sample data list a few hundred thousand distinct CDR3 sequences, and roughly 8.7% of these were observed just once. The biggest ten clones account for around 3.1% of the sample. The treatment or condition label, as the study defines it: live attenuated yellow fever vaccine strain. This specimen consisted of CD4+ T cells sorted from PBMCs, obtained 5 days after the yellow fever booster vaccination. The origin of the receptors is a young man who received the YFV17D yellow fever vaccine.

This clonotype has just a few counts. The chain links TRBV5-1 to TRBJ2-7, with 9 bases matching TRBD1. V trimming: 0 bases; J trimming: 1 base; junction bases outside the gene matches: 2. Germline CDR1 is SGHRS and CDR2 is YFSETQ. This CDR3 has 15 residues. The CDR3 DNA reads TGCGCCAGCAGCTTGGTCGGGACAGGGTCCTACGAGCAGTACTTC. As protein: CASSLVGTGSYEQYF.

The V gene is TRBV27, the J gene TRBJ1-2; TRBD1 might be the D (5 bases). This CDR3 is 14 amino acids long. Germline CDR1 is MNHEY and CDR2 is SMNVEV (reference sequence). Trimming removed 7 bases at V and 8 bases at J, with 20 bases between. DNA for the CDR3: TGTGCCAGCACCCCCTGGGGGGGTGTAGACGGCTACACCTTC. Translating gives CASTPWGGVDGYTF.

This clonotype was recorded a few times. The J gene is TRBJ1-2, the V gene TRBV9; D is possibly TRBD1 (6 bases). The CDR3 spans 16 residues. V was cut by 0 bases and J by 2 bases, with 14 bases left in between. Germline V CDR1 and CDR2: SGDLS, YYNGEE. The CDR3 coding sequence is TGTGCCAGCAGCGTAGTAGATGGCAGGGGCAACTATGGCTACACCTTC. This encodes CASSVVDGRGNYGYTF.